This TCR beta chain derives from a study of T cells in Graves' hyperthyroidism and ophthalmopathy. The table lists this clonotype with a few counts. Its antigen is still unknown. Amplification targeted TCR beta CDR3 regions from RNA transcripts. The TCR CDR3 first-round RT-PCR relied on the HTBI primer set. Each CDR3 protein gets one entry after TCRdb re-called the multiplex PCR reads with MiXCR. Of around 520,000 distinct CDR3 sequences in the sample, about 15% were seen once. This CDR3 has 13 amino acids. Losses at the gene ends were 5 bases for V and 6 bases for J; bases not matched to a gene: 5. CDR1 and CDR2 from the germline V gene are SGHAT and FQNNGV. Study outcomes and limitations: Researchers found most expanded thyroid clonotypes above 0.001 in blood as well.

Hyperthyroidism in the patients, aged 18 to 65, was newly diagnosed and under 2 months in duration. Not enrolled were patients with uncontrolled infection, other autoimmune disease, pregnancy or lactation. Diagnoses were made from clinical symptoms, serum measures (thyroxine and TRAb), thyroid ultrasound and orbital computed tomography. The chain joins TRBV11-2 to TRBJ1-1; 8 positions match TRBD1. The sequenced sample was blood. This TCR was recovered from a woman between 18 and 29 years old with Graves' hyperthyroidism. CDR3 in amino acids: CASSGQGWAEAFF. Written as DNA, the CDR3 is TGTGCCAGCAGCGGACAGGGTTGGGCTGAAGCTTTCTTT.